This entry is about one TCR beta chain. Its antigen is not yet known. Per-base quality was not reported, and no clone a single base away is much larger than it. Libraries were prepared through 5' RACE. TCRdb shows the sequencer as Illumina HiSeq 2500. A second PCR of roughly 7 to 11 cycles was performed with a sample-barcoded 5' primer and a J-beta primer mix. A unique molecular identifier was introduced onto each TCR beta cDNA molecule by a template-switch 5' adaptor carrying 12 random nucleotides. Each sample yielded at least 2.5 million CDR3-containing paired-end reads. First-strand cDNA was synthesized from all RNA with the Mint cDNA synthesis kit, primed by a TRBC-specific oligonucleotide. Following uracil-DNA glycosylase treatment, all cDNA underwent a first 18-cycle PCR with the universal primers M1SS and BC2_uni_R. Per the original workflow: For normalization, 1 million high-quality reads, each with a distinct molecular identifier, were randomly selected from each sample. Instead of being binned into consensus sequences, reads with shared molecular identifiers were discarded. MiTCR, with a Q25 quality threshold and the strictest error-elimination algorithm, was used for CDR3 identification, clonotype clustering and error correction. A nonparametric unseen species model with Euler transformation was used to estimate a lower bound on total TCR beta diversity. The public reads were reanalyzed by TCRdb: fastp trimming at Q25, MiXCR alignment, in-frame beta chains only. Identical CDR3 proteins give one entry, which carries the most common genes and DNA. TCRdb, rather than the study authors, made the V and J calls. The table for this sample lists approximately 1.5 million distinct CDR3 sequences; less than 45% of them were counted only once. Under 5% of the sample comes from the top ten.

The CDR3 runs 17 residues from the cysteine to the phenylalanine. Only the CDR3 DNA is retained, 51 bases long and in frame from the first base. V lost 0 bases and J lost 1 base; the stretch between them is 15 bases long. From the germline V gene, CDR1 is LGHNT and CDR2 is FRNRAP. This entry is derived from a study of blood T cells in healthy people across ages (dated by TCRdb to the mid-2010s). Some background on the complete study: In model experiments, template switching captured roughly one uniquely barcoded TCR beta cDNA molecule for every two T cells. Donors were grouped into four age groups: young (average 16 years), middle-aged (39), aged (around 60) and long-lived (82). Donors of different ages were randomly distributed across sequencing lanes to avoid experimental bias. Using deep sequencing normalized with unique cDNA molecular identifiers, the study measured how TCR beta repertoire diversity changes with age. Using the same blood draw, the study looked at two additional independent replicas of 1 million unique cDNA reads for two donors, one aged 18 to 30 and the other aged 80 or older.

Donors were a few dozen systemically healthy Caucasian individuals from Russia aged about 6 to 100 years. About 9.6 milliliters of peripheral blood were collected from each donor into EDTA-treated Vacutainer tubes. Ficoll-Paque density-gradient centrifugation was used to isolate PBMCs, with at least 6.5 million per sample. Total RNA was extracted from PBMCs with Trizol reagent, with at least 5 micrograms obtained per sample. For every donor, an aliquot of PBMCs went through flow cytometry to measure the percentages of naive CD45RAhigh/CD27high T cells. What the study reported, not specific to this receptor: As age increased, observed TCR beta diversity per million T cells dropped in a roughly linear way, and a significant reduction was already evident by age 40. The long-lived group showed more naive CD4+ T cells, fewer expanded clones and increased TCR diversity than the aged group, suggesting age selection. Estimates of total diversity from one million sequenced T cells were regarded as lower bounds and underestimates. Donor CMV infection status was unknown, potentially confounding age-related changes in expanded clonotypes. Bulk unsorted PBMC profiling prevented conclusive comparison of naive and antigen-experienced compartments. The percentage of naive T cells measured by flow cytometry correlated strongly with observed TCR beta diversity.

The source of this sequence is a woman younger than 35 in good health. The material sequenced was blood. Recombination connected TRBV12-5 to TRBJ1-1, with no D gene named confidently. The nucleotide sequence reads as follows: TGTGCTAGTGGTTTGGTACTAGGCGGGAACAAGAACACTGAAGCTTTCTTT. It translates to CASGLVLGGNKNTEAFF.